These T cell receptor beta chains were read from a single sample in a study of blood T cell repertoires in COVID-19. Here immunoSEQ multiplex PCR was the method, and the copy in TCRdb shows in-frame clones only, minus some. This sample has 100,000 or so clones, with just over 85% found just once. The sequenced material came from peripheral blood. The source of these receptors is a woman between 55 and 75 years old in a cohort sampled during active or convalescent COVID-19. Each CDR3 is given with its conserved first and last residue. D genes are given only for firm matches. The size of a clone is reported for some rows only, either as once, few or many, or as a class for expanded clones.

abundance: once
d_gene: TRBD1
j_gene: TRBJ1-6
v_gene: TRBV6-5
CDR3aa: CASKSSTGRSPLHF
CDR3nt: TGTGCCAGCAAATCCTCGACAGGGCGGTCACCCCTCCACTTT

abundance: .
d_gene: TRBD2
j_gene: TRBJ2-2
v_gene: TRBV3-1/TRBV3-2
CDR3aa: CASSQDGLALTTGELFF
CDR3nt: TGTGCCAGCAGCCAAGACGGACTAGCGCTAACCACCGGGGAGCTGTTTTTT

abundance: .
d_gene: TRBD1
j_gene: TRBJ2-7
v_gene: TRBV7-9
CDR3aa: CASSFRDRPYEQYF
CDR3nt: TGTGCCAGCAGCTTCCGGGACAGACCCTACGAGCAGTACTTC

abundance: .
d_gene: TRBD1
j_gene: TRBJ1-2
v_gene: TRBV27
CDR3aa: CASRLDRGDYGYTF
CDR3nt: TGTGCCAGCAGACTAGACAGGGGTGACTATGGCTACACCTTC

abundance: .
d_gene: .
j_gene: TRBJ2-1
v_gene: TRBV18
CDR3aa: CASSPPGAAGYDEQFF
CDR3nt: TGTGCCAGCTCACCCCCCGGTGCAGCGGGTTACGATGAGCAGTTCTTC

abundance: .
d_gene: .
j_gene: TRBJ2-5
v_gene: TRBV15
CDR3aa: CATSRDGAGPEETQYF
CDR3nt: TGTGCCACCAGCAGAGATGGGGCGGGACCAGAAGAGACCCAGTACTTC

abundance: few
d_gene: TRBD1
j_gene: TRBJ1-4
v_gene: TRBV27
CDR3aa: CASSLFKGASGEKLFF
CDR3nt: TGTGCCAGCAGTTTATTTAAGGGGGCATCGGGGGAAAAACTGTTTTTT

abundance: .
d_gene: .
j_gene: TRBJ1-3
v_gene: TRBV6-5
CDR3aa: CASSYLSGRADTIYF
CDR3nt: TGTGCCAGCAGTTACTTATCGGGCAGGGCGGACACCATATATTTT

abundance: few
d_gene: .
j_gene: TRBJ1-6
v_gene: TRBV19
CDR3aa: CASSIDGTPGSPLHF
CDR3nt: TGTGCCAGTAGTATAGACGGGACACCCGGTTCACCCCTCCACTTT

abundance: .
d_gene: .
j_gene: TRBJ2-1
v_gene: TRBV6-1
CDR3aa: CASSDAARGGEQFF
CDR3nt: TGTGCCAGCAGTGATGCGGCTAGGGGTGGCGAGCAGTTCTTC

abundance: .
d_gene: .
j_gene: TRBJ2-3
v_gene: TRBV2
CDR3aa: CASSLALSTDTQYF
CDR3nt: TGTGCCAGCAGTCTAGCTTTGAGCACAGATACGCAGTATTTT

abundance: .
d_gene: .
j_gene: TRBJ1-6
v_gene: TRBV21-1
CDR3aa: CASSFSRGGPYNSPLHF
CDR3nt: TGTGCCAGCAGCTTTAGCCGAGGGGGCCCCTATAATTCACCCCTCCACTTT

abundance: .
d_gene: TRBD1
j_gene: TRBJ1-2
v_gene: TRBV30
CDR3aa: CAWSVSPGQARDTF
CDR3nt: TGTGCCTGGAGTGTATCCCCAGGACAGGCCAGGGACACCTTC

abundance: .
d_gene: .
j_gene: TRBJ1-6
v_gene: TRBV11-2
CDR3aa: CASSLVGASSPLHF
CDR3nt: TGTGCCAGCAGCTTAGTTGGCGCTAGTTCACCCCTCCACTTT

abundance: .
d_gene: .
j_gene: TRBJ1-1
v_gene: TRBV14
CDR3aa: CASSQPPPGDTEAFF
CDR3nt: TGTGCCAGCAGCCAACCTCCCCCGGGGGACACTGAAGCTTTCTTT

abundance: .
d_gene: .
j_gene: TRBJ2-1
v_gene: TRBV5-6
CDR3aa: CASSLARGEQFF
CDR3nt: TGTGCCAGCAGCCTAGCCAGGGGTGAGCAGTTCTTC

abundance: .
d_gene: .
j_gene: TRBJ1-2
v_gene: TRBV19
CDR3aa: CASRTGRYGYTF
CDR3nt: TGTGCCAGTAGAACAGGGCGCTATGGCTACACCTTC

abundance: .
d_gene: .
j_gene: TRBJ2-3
v_gene: TRBV7-6
CDR3aa: CASSLGVGEGDTQYF
CDR3nt: TGTGCCAGCAGCTTAGGGGTGGGAGAAGGAGATACGCAGTATTTT

abundance: .
d_gene: .
j_gene: TRBJ1-4
v_gene: TRBV6-6
CDR3aa: CASSYSQGSEKLFF
CDR3nt: TGTGCCAGCAGTTACTCTCAGGGAAGCGAAAAACTGTTTTTT